The 16 T cell receptor beta chains given below trace back to one sample, sequenced in a study of cytomegalovirus exposure and HLA in healthy donors (TCRdb year 2017). The library was produced with the immunoSEQ multiplex PCR assay. A mixture of 60 forward primers for TCR Vbeta segments and 13 reverse primers for TCR Jbeta segments was used in the multiplex PCR. In TCRdb, the immuneACCESS table is reduced to in-frame sequences with V and J assigned. These tables do not hold every clone; where another copy was compared, an unresolved V gene accounts for under half, and the others remain unexplained. Present in this sample are approximately 40,000 clones, 86% of which were seen just once. Of the sample, over 10% is held by the ten largest clones. Material for sequencing was PBMCs. Source of these receptors: a woman in her thirties or forties in good health and CMV-seropositive.

The DNA for the CDR3 is TGTGCCAGCCGGAGGGGTCCGGGCACAGATACGCAGTATTTT. This translates into CASRRGPGTDTQYF. V usage is TRBV27 and J usage is TRBJ2-3; perhaps TRBD2 as D (6 bases). The CDR3 loop spans 14 amino acids. Germline-derived CDR1 and CDR2 are MNHEY and SMNVEV (reference sequence). Trimming removed 8 bases from V and 1 base from J, with 13 bases in between.

The chain recombines TRBV6-1 with TRBJ1-1; D is perhaps TRBD1 (5 bases). Germline V lookup: CDR1 MNHNS, CDR2 SASEGT. CDR3 length equals 14 residues. V gave up 4 bases and J gave up 3 bases, with 12 bases separating them. CDR3 nucleotides: TGTGCCAGCAGTGTTTCGGGACTTGACACTGAAGCTTTCTTT. It codes for CASSVSGLDTEAFF.

V and J are TRBV4-3 and TRBJ2-3, with D possibly matching TRBD2 (7 bases). CDR1 is LGHNA, CDR2 YSLEER, per germline. The CDR3 is 14 residues long. Trimming removed 5 bases at V and 4 bases at J, with 13 bases between. CDR3 coding DNA: TGCGCCAGCAGCGGGGGGGCCATATCAGATACGCAGTATTTT. Translated, it gives CASSGGAISDTQYF.

CDR3 sequence: CASSSHQIQGNTIYF. The CDR3 bases are TGTGCCAGCAGTTCCCATCAGATACAGGGAAACACCATATATTTT. The J gene is TRBJ1-3, the V gene TRBV28; no reliable D call. This CDR3 spans 15 amino acids. Per germline, CDR1 MDHEN and CDR2 SYDVKM. The V gene lost 4 bases and the J gene lost 4 bases, with 14 bases spanning the gap.

The rearrangement joins TRBV6-4 to TRBJ2-1; 13 nucleotides agree with TRBD2. The germline CDR1 and CDR2 sequences are MRHNA and SNTAGT. The CDR3 is made up of 16 amino acids. The J segment lost 8 bases and the V segment lost 3 bases, leaving 7 bases of the junction unmatched. The CDR3 reads CASSEFSGLAGYEQFF. CDR3 nucleotides: TGTGCCAGCAGTGAGTTTTCGGGACTAGCGGGATATGAGCAGTTCTTC.

This clone was recorded only once. This rearrangement joins TRBV14 to TRBJ2-7, with D unresolved. CDR1 is SGHDN, CDR2 FVKESK, per germline. Trimming pared 2 bases from V and 2 bases from J, leaving 7 bases between. The CDR3 runs to 13 residues. The CDR3 is CASSQSGPYEQYF. CDR3 in DNA: TGTGCCAGCAGCCAAAGTGGGCCCTACGAGCAGTACTTC.

This clone was recorded only once. The chain has TRBV7-2 and TRBJ1-2, with D maybe TRBD1 (6 bases). In germline, CDR1 is SGHTA, CDR2 FQGNSA. The CDR3 loop spans 13 amino acids. Trimming pared 1 base from V and 5 bases from J, leaving 8 bases between. DNA of the CDR3: TGTGCCAGCAGCTTAGGAGGGGGATATGGCTACACCTTC. Protein product: CASSLGGGYGYTF.

The chain links TRBV18 to TRBJ1-6; TRBD1 aligns across 7 bases. The ends lost 8 bases at V and 10 bases at J; junction bases unmatched: 14. The CDR3 totals 15 residues. Germline-derived CDR1 and CDR2 are KGHSH and LQKENI. Here the CDR3 DNA reads TGTGCCAGCACCCTGAGTGGACAGGAGGAATCACCCCTCCACTTT. It encodes CASTLSGQEESPLHF.

This clone occurred a few times. This chain joins TRBV2 and TRBJ2-1, with D possibly TRBD2 on 7 matching bases. Germline V lookup: CDR1 SNHLY, CDR2 FYNNEI. The CDR3 has 15 residues. Trimming took 6 bases from V and 0 from J, leaving 12 bases between them. The CDR3: CASRRGGGSYNEQFF. The DNA of the CDR3 is TGTGCCAGCAGACGCGGGGGCGGCTCCTACAATGAGCAGTTCTTC.

V usage is TRBV25-1 and J usage is TRBJ1-2, with D maybe TRBD1 (5 bases). The CDR3 length is 15 residues. V was cut by 6 bases and J by 8 bases, with 22 bases left in between. Looked up from germline, CDR1 is MGHDK and CDR2 is SYGVNS. As DNA, the CDR3 is TGTGCCAGCAGCAGGGCAGGGACTCCGTCTTTCGGCTACACCTTC. Protein product: CASSRAGTPSFGYTF.

V usage is TRBV7-2 and J usage is TRBJ1-2; possibly TRBD1 for D (6 bases). Trimming removed 5 bases from V and 6 bases from J, with 13 bases in between. The CDR3 has 13 amino acids. Germline CDR1 is SGHTA and CDR2 is FQGNSA. The CDR3 spells CASSHPAGDGYTF. CDR3 in DNA: TGTGCCAGCAGCCACCCGGCAGGGGATGGCTACACCTTC.

The genes are TRBV29-1 and TRBJ2-1; D perhaps matches TRBD1 (6 bases). The V and J ends lost 7 bases and 2 bases respectively, with 12 bases between them. The length of the CDR3 is 13 residues. CDR1 is SQVTM, CDR2 ANQGSEA, per germline. CDR3 loop: CSGNRDPYNEQFF. CDR3 nucleotide sequence: TGCAGCGGGAACAGGGACCCCTACAATGAGCAGTTCTTC.

The chain uses TRBV19 and TRBJ2-1; D unclear. V lost 7 bases, J lost 8 bases, and 12 bases lay in between. Germline loops: CDR1 LNHDA, CDR2 SQIVND (reference sequence). The CDR3 is 12 residues long. DNA of the CDR3: TGTGCCAGTACCGCCCCTCCAGATGAGCAGTTCTTC. Encoded protein: CASTAPPDEQFF.

This sequence joins TRBV7-9 and TRBJ2-5, with D perhaps TRBD2 (6 bases). This CDR3 has 15 amino acids. Germline values: CDR1 SEHNR, CDR2 FQNEAQ (reference sequence). V was clipped by 5 bases and J by 2 bases, with 15 bases between them. CDR3 nucleotide sequence: TGTGCCAGCAGCCTAGGAATAGCGGATCAAGAGACCCAGTACTTC. As protein: CASSLGIADQETQYF.

The count of this clone is one. This sequence joins TRBV6-5 and TRBJ1-3, with no clear D. Deletions cut 2 bases from V and 4 bases from J, with 3 bases between. The CDR3 sequence is 12 residues long. The germline CDR1 and CDR2 sequences are MNHEY and SVGAGI. The CDR3 DNA reads as TGTGCCAGCAGTTACGAGGGAAACACCATATATTTT. Translated, it gives CASSYEGNTIYF.

This sequence joins TRBV19 and TRBJ1-3; D ambiguous. Germline-derived CDR1 and CDR2 are LNHDA and SQIVND (reference sequence). The CDR3 length is 14 residues. Trimming took 7 bases from V and 4 from J, leaving 14 bases between them. The CDR3 protein is CASIERPGGNTIYF. The CDR3 DNA reads as TGTGCCAGTATCGAAAGGCCCGGGGGAAACACCATATATTTT.